This record covers a single TCR beta chain. This entry is derived from a study of molecular identifiers for immune sequencing clone quantification. TCRdb reprocessed the PCR reads via MiXCR and lists one record per CDR3 protein. The sample lists 490,000 or so distinct CDR3 sequences; roughly 25% were seen once. This receptor was obtained from a human donor in good health. Some libraries in this study had Jurkat cell RNA spiked in. The sample comprised naive CD8+ T cells from blood, with Jurkat cell RNA spiked in. Subset given: FACS-sorted CD8+CD4-CCR7+CD45RA+ naive T cells.

The CDR3, as DNA: TGTGCCAGCAGTGCACAGGGGAGTGCTAATGAAAAACTGTTTTTT. It yields the protein CASSAQGSANEKLFF. The chain links TRBV28 to TRBJ1-4, with 7 positions matching TRBD1. Germline V gene lookup returns CDR1 MDHEN and CDR2 SYDVKM. V lost 5 bases and J lost 3; bases outside the gene matches: 6. The CDR3 totals 15 residues.